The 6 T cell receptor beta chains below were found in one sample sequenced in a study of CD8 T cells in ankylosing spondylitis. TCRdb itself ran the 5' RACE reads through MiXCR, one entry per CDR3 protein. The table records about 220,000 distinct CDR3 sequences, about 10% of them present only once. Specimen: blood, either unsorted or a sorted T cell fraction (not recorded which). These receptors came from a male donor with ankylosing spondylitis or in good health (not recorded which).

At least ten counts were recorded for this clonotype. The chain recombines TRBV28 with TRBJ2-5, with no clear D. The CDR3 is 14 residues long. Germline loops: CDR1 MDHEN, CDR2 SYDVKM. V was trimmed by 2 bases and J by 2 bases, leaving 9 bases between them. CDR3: CASSLPRAQETQYF. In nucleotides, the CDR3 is TGTGCCAGCAGTTTACCCCGAGCACAAGAGACCCAGTACTTC.

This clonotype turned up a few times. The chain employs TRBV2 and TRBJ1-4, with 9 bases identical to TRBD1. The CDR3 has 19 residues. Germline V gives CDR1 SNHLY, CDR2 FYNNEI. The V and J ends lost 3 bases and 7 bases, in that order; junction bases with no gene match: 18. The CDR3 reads CASSEPRQGVGSVSEKLFF. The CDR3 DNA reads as TGTGCCAGCAGTGAGCCCCGACAGGGGGTAGGGTCAGTATCTGAAAAACTGTTTTTT.

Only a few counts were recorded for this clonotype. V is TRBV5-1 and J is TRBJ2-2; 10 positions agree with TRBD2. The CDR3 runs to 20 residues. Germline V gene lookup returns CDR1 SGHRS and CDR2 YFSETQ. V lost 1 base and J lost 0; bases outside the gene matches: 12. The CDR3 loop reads CASSLPFGSGGLSNTGELFF. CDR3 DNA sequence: TGCGCCAGCAGCTTGCCCTTTGGTAGCGGGGGGCTCTCGAACACCGGGGAGCTGTTTTTT.

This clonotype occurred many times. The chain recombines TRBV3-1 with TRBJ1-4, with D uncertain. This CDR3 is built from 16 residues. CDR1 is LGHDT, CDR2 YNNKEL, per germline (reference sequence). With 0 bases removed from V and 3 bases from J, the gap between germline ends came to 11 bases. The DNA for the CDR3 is TGTGCCAGCAGCCAAGATTTCGATCCCTCTAATGAAAAACTGTTTTTT. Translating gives CASSQDFDPSNEKLFF.

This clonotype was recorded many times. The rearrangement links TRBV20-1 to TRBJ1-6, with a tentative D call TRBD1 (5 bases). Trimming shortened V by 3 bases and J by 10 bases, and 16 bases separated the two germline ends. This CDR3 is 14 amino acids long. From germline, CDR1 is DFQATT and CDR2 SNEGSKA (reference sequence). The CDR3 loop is CSARRNQGRSPLHF. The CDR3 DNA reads TGCAGTGCTAGGAGGAATCAGGGCCGCTCACCCCTCCACTTT.

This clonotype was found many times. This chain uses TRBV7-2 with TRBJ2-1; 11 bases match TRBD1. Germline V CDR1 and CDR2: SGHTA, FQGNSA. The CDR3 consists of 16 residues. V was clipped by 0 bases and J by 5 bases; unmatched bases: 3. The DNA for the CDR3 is TGTGCCAGCAGCTTAGCCGGGACAGGGGGGCACAATGAGCAGTTCTTC. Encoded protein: CASSLAGTGGHNEQFF.